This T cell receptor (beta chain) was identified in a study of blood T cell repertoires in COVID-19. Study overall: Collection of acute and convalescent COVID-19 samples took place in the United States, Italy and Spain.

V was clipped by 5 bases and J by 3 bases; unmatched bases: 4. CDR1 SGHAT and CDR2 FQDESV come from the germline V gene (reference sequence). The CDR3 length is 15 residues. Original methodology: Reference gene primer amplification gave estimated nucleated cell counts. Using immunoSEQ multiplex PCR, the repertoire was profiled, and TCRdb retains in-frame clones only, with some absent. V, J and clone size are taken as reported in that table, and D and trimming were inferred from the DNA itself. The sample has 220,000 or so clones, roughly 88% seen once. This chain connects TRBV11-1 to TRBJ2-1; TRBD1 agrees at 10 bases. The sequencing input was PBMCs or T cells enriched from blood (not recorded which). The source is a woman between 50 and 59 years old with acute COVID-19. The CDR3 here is CASSARDRGYNEQFF. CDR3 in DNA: TGTGCCAGCAGCGCCCGGGACAGGGGCTACAATGAGCAGTTCTTC.